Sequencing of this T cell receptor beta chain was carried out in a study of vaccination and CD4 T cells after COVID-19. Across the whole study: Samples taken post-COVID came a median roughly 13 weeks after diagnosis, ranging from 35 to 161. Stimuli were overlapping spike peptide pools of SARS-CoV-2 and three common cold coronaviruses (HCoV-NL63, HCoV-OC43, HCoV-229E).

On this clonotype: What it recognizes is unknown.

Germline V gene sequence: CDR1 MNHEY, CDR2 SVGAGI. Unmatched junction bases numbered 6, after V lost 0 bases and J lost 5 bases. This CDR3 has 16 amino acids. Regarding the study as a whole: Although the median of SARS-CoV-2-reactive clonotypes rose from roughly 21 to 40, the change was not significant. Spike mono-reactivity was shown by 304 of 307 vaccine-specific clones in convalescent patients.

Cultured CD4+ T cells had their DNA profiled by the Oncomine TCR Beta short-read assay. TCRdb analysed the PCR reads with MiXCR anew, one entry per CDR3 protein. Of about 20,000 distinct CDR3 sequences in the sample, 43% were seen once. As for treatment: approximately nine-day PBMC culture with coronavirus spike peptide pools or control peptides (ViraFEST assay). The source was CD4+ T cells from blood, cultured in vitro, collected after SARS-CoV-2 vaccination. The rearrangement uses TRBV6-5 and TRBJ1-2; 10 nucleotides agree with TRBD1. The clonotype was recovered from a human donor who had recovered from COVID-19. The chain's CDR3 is CASSYSRRQGAYGYTF. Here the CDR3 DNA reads TGTGCCAGCAGTTACTCTCGGAGACAGGGGGCTTATGGCTACACCTTC.